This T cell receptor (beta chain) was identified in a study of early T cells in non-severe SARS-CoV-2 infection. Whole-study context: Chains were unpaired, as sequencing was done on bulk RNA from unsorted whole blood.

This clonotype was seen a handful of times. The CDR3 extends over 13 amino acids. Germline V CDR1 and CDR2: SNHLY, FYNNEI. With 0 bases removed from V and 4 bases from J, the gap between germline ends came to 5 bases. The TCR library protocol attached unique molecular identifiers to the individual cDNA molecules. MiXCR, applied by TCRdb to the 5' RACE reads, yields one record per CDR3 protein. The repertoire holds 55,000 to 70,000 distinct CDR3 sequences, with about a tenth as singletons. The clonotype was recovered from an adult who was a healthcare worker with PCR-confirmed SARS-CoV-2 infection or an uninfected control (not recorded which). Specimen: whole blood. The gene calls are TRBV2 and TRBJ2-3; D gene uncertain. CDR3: CASSEALADTQYF. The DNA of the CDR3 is TGTGCCAGCAGTGAAGCGCTTGCAGATACGCAGTATTTT.